The sequence of this T cell receptor (beta chain) was determined in a study of cytomegalovirus exposure and HLA in healthy donors listed by TCRdb under 2017. Background for the entire study: An earlier analysis of 587 of the donors reported over 250 Gb of sequence data and 100 million to 120 million unique TCR beta sequences obtained from some 200 million T cells. Among about 400 genotyped donors of the cohort, an average of around 250,000 unique TCR beta nucleotide sequences was sequenced per donor, of which about 18% were non-productive. High-throughput TCR immunosequencing, statistical association of individual TCRs with disease status, and machine learning were combined to predict cytomegalovirus infection status. Of the 300 to 400 genotyped donors, 65% to 90% fell in the genetic ancestry cluster associated with self-reported Caucasian donors. Rather than using new phenotypic data, the later analysis identified candidate immune exposures from TCR beta sequences and from how often those sequences occurred across donors. Every repertoire in the discovery cohort had been generated on one and the same sequencing platform. Both class I and class II loci were covered by HLA typing, at four-digit resolution. The number of typed donors differed by locus: about 629-630 for A, B, C, DRB1 and DQB1; 522 for DQA1; some 610 for DPA1; and about 450 for DPB1. Genome-wide SNP genotypes for about 60% of the 666 donors were used in a later genetic analysis, which treated that subset as a discovery cohort. Besides the first cohort of roughly 700 subjects, a separate validation cohort made up of 120 different subjects was used. Donor age, sex, ethnicity and CMV serostatus were compiled together with the repertoire data. Several DR-DQ haplotypes were treated as single units for association and clustering because of strong linkage in the cohort. A later analysis re-examined previously published TCR beta repertoires from more than 550 donors and added high-resolution HLA genotyping to investigate patterns of TCR occurrence. An earlier analysis of a few hundred of the donors applied high-throughput TCR beta sequencing to assess whether each TCR beta V gene segment acted as functional or pseudogenic. The study aimed to test whether signatures of past pathogen exposure could be identified by cataloging public T cell receptors. The T cell repertoires of 666 subjects were profiled by immunosequencing and related to cytomegalovirus serostatus. An early release that covered fewer than 750 HLA-typed donors contained approximately 300 gigabases of sequencing data and about 84 million unique TCR sequences.

Of note for this clone: The specificity of this receptor is unknown. Base qualities were left out, and no much larger clone turns up one base away.

Overall study results and their limits: The 87-base-pair reads could not distinguish some IMGT-functional V segments, including TRBV6-2 and TRBV6-3, so those segments were excluded. Immune exposure information for the cohort was limited to CMV serostatus. It was suggested by the authors that the approach could potentially be generalized to other disease states and immunological phenotypes. According to a later analysis, TCR association rates differed among HLA loci, with DRB1 alleles showing the most associated TCRs and HLA-C alleles showing the fewest. An earlier analysis of around 540 of the donors showed that most TCR beta V segments appeared in productive rearrangements either about 87% or about 30% of the time, which broadly matched IMGT annotations. Most CMV-associated TCR beta chains appeared to be HLA-restricted in a later analysis, and the HLA associations seemed to be driven largely by CMV exposure. Across donors, most TCR sequences were observed very rarely, whereas some public TCRs were present in many individuals. Roughly uniform sequencing depth across donors was assumed in presence/absence analyses, although this assumption may not hold. Correlated functional status among segregating V segments might reflect linkage disequilibrium, but an unknown experimental factor could not be ruled out. A cluster of highly shared sequence variants was judged likely to be a technical artifact of the sequencing pipeline. The earlier analysis of almost 600 of the donors excluded 15 to 20 rarely observed V segments, including chromosome 9 orphons, because counts were too low. In a later analysis, HLA-associated TCR beta chains were found to be more clonally expanded and to have lower generation probabilities than equally common non-associated chains. A total of 150 or so TCR beta chains were listed by the study as associated with cytomegalovirus. When HLA alleles, especially DR and DQ, strongly co-occurred, TCR associations were difficult to assign to individual alleles. The cohort was sequenced for TCR beta chains only, and without alpha or paired-chain data the features that could be detected were limited. In a later genetic analysis, a missense DCLRE1C variant was associated with V-gene and J-gene trimming of TCR beta chains, and the association was replicated in an independent cohort. Specific HLA alleles were associated with more than 15,000 TCR beta sequences at a false discovery rate of 0.05 in a later analysis. Because HLA typing was unavailable for some donors at each locus, only the typed subset was used in association tests. Several of the top co-occurrence clusters appeared to be linked to parvovirus B19, influenza, CMV and Epstein-Barr virus, according to a later analysis. A further reported finding was that TCR beta sequences accurately predicted the HLA-A and HLA-B alleles for most subjects in the first cohort. The classifier was reported to diagnose cytomegalovirus status with high specificity and sensitivity in both the original cohort and the validation cohort. In a later genetic analysis, fewer N-insertions in productive TCRs were reported among donors in an Asian-associated ancestry cluster than the 666-donor mean. In vitro tests confirmed that a few of the cytomegalovirus-associated TCR beta chains recognize cytomegalovirus antigens.

The library was prepared using the immunoSEQ multiplex PCR assay. A mixture of 60 forward primers for TCR Vbeta segments and 13 reverse primers for TCR Jbeta segments was used in the multiplex PCR. The CDR3 region of rearranged TCR beta genes was amplified from genomic DNA by a multiplex PCR assay. The Illumina HiSeq System was used to sequence the amplified TCR beta libraries as 87-base-pair reads. The study's own analysis went as follows. In a later analysis, tens of millions of unique TCR beta chains were counted across the approximately 640 repertoires, and about 10 million of these chains were shared by at least two donors. Raw reads were error-corrected and collapsed into unique sequences by a nearest-neighbor algorithm in which closely related sequences were merged to remove PCR and sequencing errors. Alignment of CDR3 sequences to IMGT reference sequences was used to assign V, D and J gene segments. Each retained sequence needed at least a six-nucleotide match to both a V gene segment and a J gene segment. A rearrangement was called productive if the CDR3 had no stop codons and remained in frame with V and J, and every other rearrangement was called non-productive. Following IMGT convention, CDR3 was defined as the stretch from the second conserved V-encoded cysteine to the conserved J-encoded phenylalanine. In an earlier analysis of 587 of the donors, sequences lacking an unambiguous match to a single V gene segment were excluded. In an earlier analysis of some 590 of the donors, V segments were called functional above 56.7% productive rearrangements and were called segregating when the between-donor standard deviation exceeded 5%. A statistical classification framework was developed to diagnose cytomegalovirus status using the catalog of TCR beta chain sequences. A later analysis assigned V and J genes by comparing TCR nucleotide sequences with IMGT/GENE-DB human TR gene sequences. A later analysis assigned CDR3 sequences and most-parsimonious VDJ recombination scenarios with the TCRdist pipeline. In a later analysis, each TCR beta chain was defined by its CDR3 amino acid sequence together with its V-gene family, and reads lacking a unique V-gene family were excluded. A later analysis removed several hundred highly shared, low-generation-probability nucleotide sequences to deal with suspected cross-contamination and a sequencing artifact. In a later analysis, a clonal expansion index for each public chain was calculated from normalized within-repertoire ranks of inferred template counts. A later analysis computed generation probabilities with a VDJ recombination model fitted to out-of-frame rearrangements, and checked the results against IGoR. In a later analysis, hypergeometric tests were used to score TCR-TCR, TCR-HLA and TCR-CMV co-occurrence, with a repertoire-size bias correction applied to TCR pairs. To estimate false discovery rates, a later analysis permuted the HLA or CMV assignments 20 times. In a later analysis, co-occurring TCRs were grouped using DBSCAN, with TCRdist sequence similarity added in when clustering inside HLA-allele-positive subsets. Repertoires with fewer than 30,000 or more than 120,000 public chains, plus five repertoires with anomalous nucleotide sharing, were excluded from co-occurrence clustering. TCRdb limited this immuneACCESS table to in-frame rearrangements with V and J called. A share of clones is missing; checked studies link under half to unresolved V genes, and the rest is unexplained. V, J and clone size derive from that table, while D and trimming were established from the DNA sequence. Recorded for this sample are roughly 44,000 clones; roughly 80% of them occurred a single time. The top ten hold 2.7% of the sample.

The cohort was made up of 500 to 850 healthy bone marrow donors. At the time of sampling, all cohort members were nominally healthy, though unrecorded immune exposures were likely present. The donor was CMV seronegative and belonged to the group of under 400 seronegative cohort members. Every donor gave a peripheral blood sample, and the peripheral blood mononuclear cells from that sample were used for TCR beta sequencing. The Qiagen DNeasy Blood Extraction Kit was used to extract genomic DNA from the blood cell samples. V sheds 4 bases and J sheds 0 bases, leaving 14 bases between their ends. CDR1 and CDR2 were assigned from the germline V gene as LGHNA and YSLEER. The CDR3 holds 16 amino acids from the cysteine to the phenylalanine. Solely the CDR3 DNA is kept, with 48 bases framed from the first base.

The chain was built from TRBV4-3 and TRBJ2-3; tentative D gene TRBD1, with 5 bases matching. This TCR came from a man between 50 and 59 years old in good health and CMV-seronegative. The sequenced material came from PBMCs. The DNA reads as follows: TGCGCCAGCAGCCGACAGTCGGCGGTGAGCACAGATACGCAGTATTTT. This translates into CASSRQSAVSTDTQYF.